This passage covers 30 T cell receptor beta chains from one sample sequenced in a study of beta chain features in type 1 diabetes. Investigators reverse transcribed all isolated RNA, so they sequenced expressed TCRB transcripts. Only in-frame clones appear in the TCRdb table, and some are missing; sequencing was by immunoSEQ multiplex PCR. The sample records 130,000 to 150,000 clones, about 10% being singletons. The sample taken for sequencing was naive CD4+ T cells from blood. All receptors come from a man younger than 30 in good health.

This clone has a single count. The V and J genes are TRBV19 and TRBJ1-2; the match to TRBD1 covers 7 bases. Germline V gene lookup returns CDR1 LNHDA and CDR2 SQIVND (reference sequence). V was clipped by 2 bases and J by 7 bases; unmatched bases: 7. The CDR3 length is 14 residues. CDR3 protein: CASSILDRDSGYTF. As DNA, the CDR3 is TGTGCCAGTAGTATATTAGACAGGGACTCTGGCTACACCTTC.

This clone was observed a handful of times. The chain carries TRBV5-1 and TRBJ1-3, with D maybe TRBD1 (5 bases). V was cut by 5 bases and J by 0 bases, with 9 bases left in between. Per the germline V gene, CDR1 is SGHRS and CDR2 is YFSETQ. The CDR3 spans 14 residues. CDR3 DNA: TGCGCCAGCAGGGACACCTACTCTGGAAACACCATATATTTT. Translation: CASRDTYSGNTIYF.

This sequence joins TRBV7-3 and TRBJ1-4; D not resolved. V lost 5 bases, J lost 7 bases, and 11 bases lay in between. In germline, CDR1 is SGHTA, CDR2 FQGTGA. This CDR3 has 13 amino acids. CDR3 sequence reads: CASSPRLGEKLFF. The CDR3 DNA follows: TGTGCCAGCAGCCCTCGACTGGGTGAAAAACTGTTTTTT.

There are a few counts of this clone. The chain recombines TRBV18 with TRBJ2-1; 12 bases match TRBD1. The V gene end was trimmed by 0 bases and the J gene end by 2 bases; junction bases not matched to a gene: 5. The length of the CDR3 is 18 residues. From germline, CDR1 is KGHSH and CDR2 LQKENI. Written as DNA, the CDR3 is TGTGCCAGCTCACCACCGGGACAGGGGGCCGGGGCCTACAATGAGCAGTTCTTC. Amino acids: CASSPPGQGAGAYNEQFF.

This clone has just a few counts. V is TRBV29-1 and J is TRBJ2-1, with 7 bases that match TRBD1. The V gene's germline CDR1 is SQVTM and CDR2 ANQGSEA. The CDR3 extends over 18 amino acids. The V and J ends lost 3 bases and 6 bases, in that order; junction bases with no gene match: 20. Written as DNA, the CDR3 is TGCAGCGTTGAGCTTAGACAGGGACGAATCTTCGAAGGCAATGAGCAGTTCTTC. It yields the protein CSVELRQGRIFEGNEQFF.

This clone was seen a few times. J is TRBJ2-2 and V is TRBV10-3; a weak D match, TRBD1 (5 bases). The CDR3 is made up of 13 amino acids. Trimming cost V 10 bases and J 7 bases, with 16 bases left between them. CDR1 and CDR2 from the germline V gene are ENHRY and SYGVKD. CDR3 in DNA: TGTGCCAGCAACGTATTAAGGGGCGGGGAGCTGTTTTTT. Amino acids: CASNVLRGGELFF.

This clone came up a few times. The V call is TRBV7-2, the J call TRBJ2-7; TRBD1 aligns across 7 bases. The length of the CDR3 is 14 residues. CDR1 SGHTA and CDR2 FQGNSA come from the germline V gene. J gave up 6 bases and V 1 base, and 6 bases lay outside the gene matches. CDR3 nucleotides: TGTGCCAGCAGCTTAGAGGGGGCAGGGGCCGAGCAGTACTTC. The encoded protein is CASSLEGAGAEQYF.

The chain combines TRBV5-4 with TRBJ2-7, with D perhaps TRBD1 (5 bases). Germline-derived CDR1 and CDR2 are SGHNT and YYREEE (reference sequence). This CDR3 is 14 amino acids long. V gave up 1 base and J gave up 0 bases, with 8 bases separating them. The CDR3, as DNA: TGTGCCAGCAGCTTGCCCAGGGACTCCTACGAGCAGTACTTC. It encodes CASSLPRDSYEQYF.

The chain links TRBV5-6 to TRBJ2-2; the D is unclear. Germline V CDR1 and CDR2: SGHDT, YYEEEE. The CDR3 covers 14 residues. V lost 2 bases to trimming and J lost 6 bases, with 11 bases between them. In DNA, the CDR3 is TGTGCCAGCAGCTTCGGCCGGGTCGCCGGGGAGCTGTTTTTT. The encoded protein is CASSFGRVAGELFF.

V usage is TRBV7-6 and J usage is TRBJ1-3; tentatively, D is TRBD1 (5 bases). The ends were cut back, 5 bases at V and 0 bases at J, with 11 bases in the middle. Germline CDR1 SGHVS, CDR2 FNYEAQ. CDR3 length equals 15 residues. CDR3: CASSGGGYSGNTIYF. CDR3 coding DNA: TGTGCCAGCAGCGGCGGGGGGTACTCTGGAAACACCATATATTTT.

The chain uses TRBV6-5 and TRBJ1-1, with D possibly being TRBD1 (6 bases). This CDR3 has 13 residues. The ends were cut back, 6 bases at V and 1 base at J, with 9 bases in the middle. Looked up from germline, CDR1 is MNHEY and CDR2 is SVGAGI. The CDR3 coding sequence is TGTGCCAGCAGAAAAGGGGGGAACACTGAAGCTTTCTTT. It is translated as CASRKGGNTEAFF.

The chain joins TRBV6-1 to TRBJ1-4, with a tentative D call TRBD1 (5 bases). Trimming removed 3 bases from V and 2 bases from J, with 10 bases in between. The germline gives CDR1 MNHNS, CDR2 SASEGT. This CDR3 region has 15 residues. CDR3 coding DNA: TGTGCCAGCAGTGACAGGGAAAGGACTAATGAAAAACTGTTTTTT. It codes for CASSDRERTNEKLFF.

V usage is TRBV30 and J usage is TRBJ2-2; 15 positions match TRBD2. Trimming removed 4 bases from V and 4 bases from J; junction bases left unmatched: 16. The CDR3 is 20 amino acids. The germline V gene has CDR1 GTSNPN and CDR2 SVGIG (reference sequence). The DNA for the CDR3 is TGTGCCTGGACATTCGTGGGACTAGCGGGGGGTATTGGAAGCACCGGGGAGCTGTTTTTT. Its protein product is CAWTFVGLAGGIGSTGELFF.

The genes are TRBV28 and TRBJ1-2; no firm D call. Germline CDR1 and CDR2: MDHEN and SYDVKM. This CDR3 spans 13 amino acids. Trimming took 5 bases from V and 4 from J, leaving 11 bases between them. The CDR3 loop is CASSDRDTYGYTF. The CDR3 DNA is TGTGCCAGCAGTGACCGGGATACCTATGGCTACACCTTC.

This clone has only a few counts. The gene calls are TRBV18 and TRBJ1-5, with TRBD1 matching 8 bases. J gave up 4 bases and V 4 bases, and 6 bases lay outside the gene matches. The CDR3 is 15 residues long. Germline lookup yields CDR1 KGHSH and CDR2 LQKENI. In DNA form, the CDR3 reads TGTGCCAGCTCACTGGACAGGGTTAAGAATCAGCCCCAGCATTTT. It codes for CASSLDRVKNQPQHF.

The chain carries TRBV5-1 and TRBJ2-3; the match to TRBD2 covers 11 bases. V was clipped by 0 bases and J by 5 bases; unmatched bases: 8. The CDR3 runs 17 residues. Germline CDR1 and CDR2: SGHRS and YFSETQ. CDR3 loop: CASSLALTSGGGDTQYF. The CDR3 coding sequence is TGCGCCAGCAGCTTGGCCCTAACTAGCGGGGGTGGAGATACGCAGTATTTT. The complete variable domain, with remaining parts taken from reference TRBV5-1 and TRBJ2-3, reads KAGVTQTPRYLIKTRGQQVTLSCSPISGHRSVSWYQQTPGQGLQFLFEYFSETQRNKGNFPGRFSGRQFSNSRSEMNVSTLELGDSALYLCASSLALTSGGGDTQYFGPGTRLTVL.

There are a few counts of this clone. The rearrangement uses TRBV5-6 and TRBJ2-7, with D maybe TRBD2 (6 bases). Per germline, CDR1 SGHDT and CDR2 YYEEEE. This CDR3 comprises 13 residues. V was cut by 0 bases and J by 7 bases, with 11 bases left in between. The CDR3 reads CASSLAWGREQYF. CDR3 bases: TGTGCCAGCAGCTTGGCCTGGGGGAGGGAGCAGTACTTC.

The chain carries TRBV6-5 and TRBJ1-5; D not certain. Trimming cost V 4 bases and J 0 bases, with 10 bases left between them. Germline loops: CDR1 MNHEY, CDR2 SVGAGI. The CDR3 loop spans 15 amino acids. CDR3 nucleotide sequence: TGTGCCAGCAGTTCCCCGGCGGTTAGCAATCAGCCCCAGCATTTT. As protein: CASSSPAVSNQPQHF.

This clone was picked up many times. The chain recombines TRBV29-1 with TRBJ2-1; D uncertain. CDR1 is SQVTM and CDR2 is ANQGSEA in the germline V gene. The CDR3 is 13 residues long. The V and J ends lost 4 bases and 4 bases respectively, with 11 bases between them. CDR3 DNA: TGCAGCGTTGGACTTTTAGCTTACAATGAGCAGTTCTTC. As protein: CSVGLLAYNEQFF.

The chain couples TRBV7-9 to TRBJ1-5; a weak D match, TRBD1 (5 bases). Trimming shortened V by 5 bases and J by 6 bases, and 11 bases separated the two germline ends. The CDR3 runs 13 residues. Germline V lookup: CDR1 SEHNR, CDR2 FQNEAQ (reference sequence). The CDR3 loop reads CASSQGGSQPQHF. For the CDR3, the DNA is TGTGCCAGCAGCCAGGGAGGGAGTCAGCCCCAGCATTTT.

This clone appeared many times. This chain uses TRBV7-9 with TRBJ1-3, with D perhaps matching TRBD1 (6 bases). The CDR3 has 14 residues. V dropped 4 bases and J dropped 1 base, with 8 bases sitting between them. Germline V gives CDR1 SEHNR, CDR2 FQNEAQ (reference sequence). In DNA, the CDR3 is TGTGCCAGCAGCTCCACAGGGTCTGGAAACACCATATATTTT. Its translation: CASSSTGSGNTIYF.

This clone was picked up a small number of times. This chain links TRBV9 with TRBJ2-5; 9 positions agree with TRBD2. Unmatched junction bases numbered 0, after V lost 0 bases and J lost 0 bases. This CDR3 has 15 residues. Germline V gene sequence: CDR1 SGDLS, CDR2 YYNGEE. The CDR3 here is CASSVASGDQETQYF. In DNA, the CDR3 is TGTGCCAGCAGCGTAGCTAGCGGGGACCAAGAGACCCAGTACTTC.

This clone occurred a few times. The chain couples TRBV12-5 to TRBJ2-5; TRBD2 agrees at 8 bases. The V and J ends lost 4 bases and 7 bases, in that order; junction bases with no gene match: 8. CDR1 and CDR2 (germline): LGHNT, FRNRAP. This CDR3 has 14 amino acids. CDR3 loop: CASGYEGLVVTQYF. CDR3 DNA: TGTGCTAGTGGTTATGAGGGACTAGTGGTGACCCAGTACTTC.

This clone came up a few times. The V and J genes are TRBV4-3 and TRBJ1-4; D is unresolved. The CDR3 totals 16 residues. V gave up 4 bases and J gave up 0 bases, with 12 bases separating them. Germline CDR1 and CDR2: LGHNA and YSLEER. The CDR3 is CASSLSGTTTNEKLFF. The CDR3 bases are TGCGCCAGCAGCCTAAGTGGCACCACAACTAATGAAAAACTGTTTTTT.

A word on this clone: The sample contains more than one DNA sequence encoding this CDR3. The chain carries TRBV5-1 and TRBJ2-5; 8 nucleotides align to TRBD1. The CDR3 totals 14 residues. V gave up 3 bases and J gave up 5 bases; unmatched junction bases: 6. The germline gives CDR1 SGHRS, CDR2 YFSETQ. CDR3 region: CASSSTGVGETQYF. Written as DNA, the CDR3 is TGCGCCAGCAGCTCGACAGGGGTCGGGGAGACCCAGTACTTC.

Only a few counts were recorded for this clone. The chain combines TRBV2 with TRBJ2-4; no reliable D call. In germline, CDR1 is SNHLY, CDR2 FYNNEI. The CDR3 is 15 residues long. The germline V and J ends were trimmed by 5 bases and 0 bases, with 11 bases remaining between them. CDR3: CASSRVFLAKNIQYF. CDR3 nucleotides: TGTGCCAGCAGTAGAGTATTCCTAGCCAAAAACATTCAGTACTTC.

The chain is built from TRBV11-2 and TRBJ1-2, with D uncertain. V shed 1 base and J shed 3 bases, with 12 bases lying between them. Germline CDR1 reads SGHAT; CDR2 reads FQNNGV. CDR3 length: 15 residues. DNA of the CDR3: TGTGCCAGCAGCTTAGGGACTCCTAAAGACTATGGCTACACCTTC. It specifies CASSLGTPKDYGYTF. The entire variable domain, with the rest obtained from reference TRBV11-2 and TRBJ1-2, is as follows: EAGVAQSPRYKIIEKRQSVAFWCNPISGHATLYWYQQILGQGPKLLIQFQNNGVVDDSQLPKDRFSAERLKGVDSTLKIQPAKLEDSAVYLCASSLGTPKDYGYTFGSGTRLTVV.

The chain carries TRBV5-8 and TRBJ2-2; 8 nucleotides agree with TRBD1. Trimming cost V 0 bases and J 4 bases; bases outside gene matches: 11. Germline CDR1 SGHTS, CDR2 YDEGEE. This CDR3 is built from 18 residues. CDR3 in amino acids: CASSLVRRTGSGTGELFF. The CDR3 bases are TGTGCCAGCAGCTTGGTCCGCCGGACAGGGTCGGGCACCGGGGAGCTGTTTTTT. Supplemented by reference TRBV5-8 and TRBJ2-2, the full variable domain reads EAGVTQSPTHLIKTRGQQATLRCSPISGHTSVYWYQQALGLGLQFLLWYDEGEERNRGNFPPRFSGRQFPNYSSELNVNALELEDSALYLCASSLVRRTGSGTGELFFGEGSRLTVL.

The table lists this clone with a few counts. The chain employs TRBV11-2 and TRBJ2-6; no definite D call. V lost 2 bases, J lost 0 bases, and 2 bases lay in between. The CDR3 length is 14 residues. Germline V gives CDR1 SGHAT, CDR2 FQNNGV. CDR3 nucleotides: TGTGCCAGCAGCTTATACTCTGGGGCCAACGTCCTGACTTTC. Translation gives CASSLYSGANVLTF. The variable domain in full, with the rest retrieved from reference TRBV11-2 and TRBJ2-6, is EAGVAQSPRYKIIEKRQSVAFWCNPISGHATLYWYQQILGQGPKLLIQFQNNGVVDDSQLPKDRFSAERLKGVDSTLKIQPAKLEDSAVYLCASSLYSGANVLTFGAGSRLTVL.

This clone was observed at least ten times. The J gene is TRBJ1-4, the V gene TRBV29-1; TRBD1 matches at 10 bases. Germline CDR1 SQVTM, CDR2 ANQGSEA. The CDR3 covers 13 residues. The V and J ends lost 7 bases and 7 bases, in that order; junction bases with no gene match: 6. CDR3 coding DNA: TGCAGCGCCTCGACAGGGGGCGGTGAAAAACTGTTTTTT. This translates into CSASTGGGEKLFF.